This TCR beta chain was captured in a study of blood T cell repertoires in COVID-19. Across the study: The cDNA or gDNA used as material had been derived from T cells, B-cell-depleted T cells, or PBMCs.

V lost 0 bases to trimming and J lost 3 bases, with 5 bases between them. CDR1 is ENHRY, CDR2 SYGVKD, per germline. The CDR3 extends over 13 amino acids. Original processing methods: From reference gene primer amplification, estimates of nucleated cell counts were derived. Repertoires were generated with immunoSEQ multiplex PCR, while TCRdb's copy carries only in-frame clones and drops some. V, J and clone size are those of that table, while D and trimming were read from the DNA. The sample contains 100,000 to 120,000 clones, 70% to 90% of which appear only once. Material: peripheral blood. This clonotype originated in a middle-aged man with acute or convalescent COVID-19. The V and J genes are TRBV10-3 and TRBJ1-1; no reliable D call. The CDR3 DNA sequence: TGTGCCATCAGTGAGTCCGGGGACACTGAAGCTTTCTTT. Residues: CAISESGDTEAFF.